The present TCR beta chain was sequenced within a study of Ad26.COV2.S vaccination and SARS-CoV-2 variants. About the study: Donor allocation was to the COV1001 Ad26.COV2.S trial arm. Study-level points and caveats: Analyses of TCR breadth and depth may have underestimated total T cell responses.

Remarks on this clone: Its specificity is unknown.

TCRdb's copy holds only in-frame clones and misses some; the assay was immunoSEQ multiplex PCR. This sample has around 370,000 clones, with about 88% found just once. Regarding treatment: 15 to 20 received Ad26.COV2.S at low or high dose, single or two shots; about 5 received placebo; per-sample allocation not given. Day 63 after the first injection of vaccine or placebo was the sampling time. The germline V gene has CDR1 SQVTM and CDR2 ANQGSEA. This CDR3 comprises 14 residues. Trimming removed 5 bases at V and 3 bases at J, with 13 bases between. This chain connects TRBV29-1 to TRBJ2-2, with D possibly being TRBD2 (6 bases). The sequence came from a person between 18 and 59 years old who received the Ad26.COV2.S COVID-19 vaccine or a placebo. The sample consisted of peripheral blood, taken in a trial of Ad26.COV2.S vaccine versus placebo. CDR3 sequence reads: CSVPRGTDTGELFF. CDR3 sequence (DNA): TGCAGCGTTCCGAGAGGGACTGACACCGGGGAGCTGTTTTTT.